This is a list of T cell receptor beta chains from one sample in a study of blood T cell repertoires in COVID-19. Method: immunoSEQ multiplex PCR; TCRdb's copy keeps in-frame clones and lacks some. The sample includes roughly 200,000 clones, around nine tenths of them seen just once. The sequenced material came from peripheral blood. All receptors derive from a man aged 45-65 years with COVID-19, enrolled during active disease. Each CDR3 is given with its conserved first and last residue. The D gene is left open where the match is weak. Clone sizes are given selectively: once, few, many, or a class where the clone is expanded.

TGTGCCAGCACCCAACAGGGGGGCTATGGCTACACCTTC	CASTQQGGYGYTF	TRBV6-5	TRBJ1-2	13	TRBD1	-
TGTGCCAGCAAATCAGGGCCTCGCTACGAGCAGTACTTC	CASKSGPRYEQYF	TRBV6-5	TRBJ2-7	13	-	-
TGTGCCAGCAGTGACCTAGCGGGGGGCCGTGATACGCAGTATTTT	CASSDLAGGRDTQYF	TRBV6-4	TRBJ2-3	15	TRBD2	-
TGTGCCAGCAGATTTGTAACAGGTTTAACCTACGAGCAGTACTTC	CASRFVTGLTYEQYF	TRBV13	TRBJ2-7	15	-	-
TGTGCCAGTACCCACAGGGGGCCGAACACTGAAGCTTTCTTT	CASTHRGPNTEAFF	TRBV19	TRBJ1-1	14	TRBD1	-
TGTGCCATCAGTGAGTCGACAGAGTATGGCTACACCTTC	CAISESTEYGYTF	TRBV10-3	TRBJ1-2	13	-	-
TGTGCCAGCAGCCGGACAGGGCGGTTAGTACAGCCCCAGCATTTT	CASSRTGRLVQPQHF	TRBV28	TRBJ1-5	15	TRBD1	-
TGTGCCAGCAGCCTGGCCGGGTACACTGAAGCTTTCTTT	CASSLAGYTEAFF	TRBV5-4	TRBJ1-1	13	-	-
TGTGCCAGCAGCTTGGATCGGTACGAGCAGTACTTC	CASSLDRYEQYF	TRBV5-4	TRBJ2-7	12	-	-
TGCAGCGCTGCGATTGTGGATACGCAGTATTTT	CSAAIVDTQYF	TRBV29-1	TRBJ2-3	11	-	once